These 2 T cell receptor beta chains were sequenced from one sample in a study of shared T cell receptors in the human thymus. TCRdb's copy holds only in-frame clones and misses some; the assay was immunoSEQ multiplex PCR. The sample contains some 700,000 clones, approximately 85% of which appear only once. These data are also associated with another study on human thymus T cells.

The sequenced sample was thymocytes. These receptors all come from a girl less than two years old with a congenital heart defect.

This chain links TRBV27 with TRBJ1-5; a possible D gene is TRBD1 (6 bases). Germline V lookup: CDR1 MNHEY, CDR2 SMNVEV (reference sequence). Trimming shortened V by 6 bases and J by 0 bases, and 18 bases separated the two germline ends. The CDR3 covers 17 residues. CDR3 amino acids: CASSPGEGYNSNQPQHF. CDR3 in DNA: TGTGCCAGCAGCCCAGGGGAGGGCTACAATAGCAATCAGCCCCAGCATTTT.

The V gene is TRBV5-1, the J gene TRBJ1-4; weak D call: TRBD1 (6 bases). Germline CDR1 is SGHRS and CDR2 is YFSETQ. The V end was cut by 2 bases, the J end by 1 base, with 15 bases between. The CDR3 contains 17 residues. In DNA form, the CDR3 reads TGCGCCAGCAGCTTTTCCCAGGGGAAAGAAACTAATGAAAAACTGTTTTTT. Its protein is CASSFSQGKETNEKLFF.